A selection of T cell receptor beta chains follows, all from one sample in a study of T-cell memory formation after mild COVID-19. MiXCR, run by TCRdb on the 5' RACE reads, gives a single entry per CDR3 protein. The sample lists 400,000 to 500,000 distinct CDR3 sequences; 15% to 25% were seen once. The sequencing sample was made of PBMCs or a T cell subset sorted from them (not recorded which). Source of these receptors: an adult woman who had mild COVID-19 (a few samples of this study predate the infection). Cell type and time point are not known. Each CDR3 is given with its conserved first and last residue. The D gene is left open where the match is weak. Not all rows give a size; the values are once, few, many and, for expanded clones, a class.

CDR3 protein: CSATQGYNYGYTF; CDR3 DNA: TGCAGTGCGACACAGGGGTATAACTATGGCTACACCTTC; clone size: NA; V gene: TRBV20-1; D gene: TRBD1; J gene: TRBJ1-2
CDR3 protein: CASSQIQGKVEKLFF; CDR3 DNA: TGTGCCAGCAGTCAAATACAGGGGAAGGTTGAAAAACTGTTTTTT; clone size: few; V gene: TRBV12-3/TRBV12-4; D gene: TRBD1; J gene: TRBJ1-4
CDR3 protein: CASSPVLTSGEVGTDTQYF; CDR3 DNA: TGTGCCAGCAGCCCAGTCCTGACTAGCGGGGAGGTTGGCACAGATACGCAGTATTTT; clone size: NA; V gene: TRBV7-9; D gene: TRBD2; J gene: TRBJ2-3
CDR3 protein: CASSWTARGLSSYEQYF; CDR3 DNA: TGTGCCAGCAGTTGGACGGCGAGGGGGCTAAGCTCCTACGAGCAGTACTTC; clone size: NA; V gene: TRBV28; D gene: TRBD1; J gene: TRBJ2-7
CDR3 protein: CASRKPGQGFYEQYF; CDR3 DNA: TGTGCCAGCAGAAAACCGGGACAGGGGTTCTACGAGCAGTACTTC; clone size: NA; V gene: TRBV27; D gene: TRBD1; J gene: TRBJ2-7
CDR3 protein: CASSFSLRRTLPTGTDTQYF; CDR3 DNA: TGTGCCAGCAGCTTTTCCTTAAGGAGGACTCTTCCGACGGGGACAGATACGCAGTATTTT; clone size: NA; V gene: TRBV7-9; D gene: NA; J gene: TRBJ2-3
CDR3 protein: CASRRAGNTIYF; CDR3 DNA: TGTGCCAGCAGAAGGGCTGGAAACACCATATATTTT; clone size: few; V gene: TRBV12-3/TRBV12-4; D gene: NA; J gene: TRBJ1-3
CDR3 protein: CASSQLGTQYF; CDR3 DNA: TGTGCCAGCAGCCAGTTGGGTACCCAGTACTTC; clone size: NA; V gene: TRBV27; D gene: NA; J gene: TRBJ2-5
CDR3 protein: CASSLSQGDQQYF; CDR3 DNA: TGTGCCAGCAGCCTCAGCCAAGGAGACCAACAGTACTTC; clone size: NA; V gene: TRBV5-6; D gene: NA; J gene: TRBJ2-7
CDR3 protein: CASSPGGHEQYF; CDR3 DNA: TGTGCCAGCAGTCCAGGGGGCCACGAGCAGTACTTC; clone size: few; V gene: TRBV12-3/TRBV12-4; D gene: TRBD1; J gene: TRBJ2-7
CDR3 protein: CSAPWAGSTGELFF; CDR3 DNA: TGCAGTGCCCCATGGGCGGGCAGCACCGGGGAGCTGTTTTTT; clone size: NA; V gene: TRBV20-1; D gene: NA; J gene: TRBJ2-2
CDR3 protein: CSVVESGYTF; CDR3 DNA: TGCAGCGTTGTGGAGTCGGGCTACACCTTC; clone size: NA; V gene: TRBV29-1; D gene: NA; J gene: TRBJ1-2
CDR3 protein: CASSLTSGTSGRAIGTQYF; CDR3 DNA: TGTGCCAGCAGTTTGACTTCCGGGACTAGCGGGAGGGCCATAGGTACGCAGTATTTT; clone size: NA; V gene: TRBV27; D gene: TRBD2; J gene: TRBJ2-3
CDR3 protein: CASSSRYTQYF; CDR3 DNA: TGTGCCTCCAGTTCACGATATACGCAGTATTTT; clone size: NA; V gene: TRBV24-1; D gene: NA; J gene: TRBJ2-3
CDR3 protein: CASSEPPVGQPQHF; CDR3 DNA: TGTGCCAGCAGTGAGCCCCCAGTAGGTCAGCCCCAGCATTTT; clone size: few; V gene: TRBV2; D gene: NA; J gene: TRBJ1-5
CDR3 protein: CASSAGTGVLF; CDR3 DNA: TGTGCCAGCTCAGCCGGGACAGGGGTACTCTTC; clone size: few; V gene: TRBV18; D gene: TRBD1; J gene: TRBJ2-1
CDR3 protein: CSASGQGGYEQYF; CDR3 DNA: TGCAGTGCCTCTGGACAGGGCGGCTACGAGCAGTACTTC; clone size: few; V gene: TRBV20-1; D gene: TRBD1; J gene: TRBJ2-7
CDR3 protein: CASVAGGAANTEAFF; CDR3 DNA: NA; clone size: NA; V gene: TRBV21-1; D gene: NA; J gene: TRBJ1-1
CDR3 protein: CASSIGARSTDTQYF; CDR3 DNA: TGTGCCAGCAGCATTGGGGCGCGGTCCACAGATACGCAGTATTTT; clone size: NA; V gene: TRBV21-1; D gene: NA; J gene: TRBJ2-3
CDR3 protein: CAISEGRANSPLHF; CDR3 DNA: TGTGCCATCAGTGAGGGACGGGCTAATTCACCCCTCCACTTT; clone size: NA; V gene: TRBV10-3; D gene: NA; J gene: TRBJ1-6
CDR3 protein: CSVVGTSGSLDTQYF; CDR3 DNA: TGCAGCGTTGTAGGGACTAGCGGGAGTCTCGATACGCAGTATTTT; clone size: NA; V gene: TRBV29-1; D gene: TRBD2; J gene: TRBJ2-3
CDR3 protein: CASSSPLRDRIDYEQYF; CDR3 DNA: TGTGCCAGCAGCTCCCCCCTCCGGGACAGGATAGATTACGAGCAGTACTTC; clone size: few; V gene: TRBV7-8; D gene: TRBD1; J gene: TRBJ2-7
CDR3 protein: CSAWTSVSYEQYF; CDR3 DNA: TGCAGTGCCTGGACTAGCGTCTCCTACGAGCAGTACTTC; clone size: NA; V gene: TRBV20-1; D gene: TRBD2; J gene: TRBJ2-7
CDR3 protein: CASTSGPRGTEAFF; CDR3 DNA: TGTGCCAGCACCTCCGGGCCCCGGGGCACTGAAGCTTTCTTT; clone size: few; V gene: TRBV21-1; D gene: NA; J gene: TRBJ1-1
CDR3 protein: CASSRRPGQGPYEQYF; CDR3 DNA: TGTGCCAGCAGCCGGAGGCCGGGACAGGGACCCTACGAGCAGTACTTC; clone size: few; V gene: TRBV3-1; D gene: TRBD1; J gene: TRBJ2-7
CDR3 protein: CASSPPTGASEAFF; CDR3 DNA: TGTGCCAGCTCACCACCAACAGGGGCTTCCGAAGCTTTCTTT; clone size: NA; V gene: TRBV18; D gene: TRBD1; J gene: TRBJ1-1
CDR3 protein: CATSDSGTSGRRVGDTQYF; CDR3 DNA: TGTGCCACCAGTGATTCCGGGACTAGCGGGAGAAGGGTCGGAGATACGCAGTATTTT; clone size: few; V gene: TRBV24-1; D gene: TRBD2; J gene: TRBJ2-3
CDR3 protein: CASSKREGTAGELFF; CDR3 DNA: TGCGCCAGCAGCAAACGGGAGGGAACGGCCGGGGAGCTGTTTTTT; clone size: many; V gene: TRBV5-1; D gene: TRBD2; J gene: TRBJ2-2
CDR3 protein: CAIMPLEDTEAFF; CDR3 DNA: TGTGCCATCATGCCTTTAGAGGACACTGAAGCTTTCTTT; clone size: NA; V gene: TRBV2; D gene: NA; J gene: TRBJ1-1
CDR3 protein: CASSIPGQGSEQYF; CDR3 DNA: TGTGCCAGCAGCATCCCGGGACAGGGATCCGAGCAGTACTTC; clone size: NA; V gene: TRBV11-2; D gene: TRBD1; J gene: TRBJ2-7
CDR3 protein: CASSYSRGSSYEQYF; CDR3 DNA: TGTGCCAGCAGTTACTCCAGGGGGAGCTCCTACGAGCAGTACTTC; clone size: few; V gene: TRBV6-5; D gene: TRBD1; J gene: TRBJ2-7
CDR3 protein: CASSRGTRGDYGYTF; CDR3 DNA: TGTGCCAGCAGCCGGGGGACCCGAGGGGATTATGGCTACACCTTC; clone size: few; V gene: TRBV5-6; D gene: NA; J gene: TRBJ1-2
CDR3 protein: CASSFRRGFYGYTF; CDR3 DNA: TGTGCCAGCAGTTTCCGGAGAGGGTTCTATGGCTACACCTTC; clone size: NA; V gene: TRBV12-3/TRBV12-4; D gene: NA; J gene: TRBJ1-2
CDR3 protein: CASSSFSGGLMGELFF; CDR3 DNA: TGTGCCAGCAGCTCCTTTAGCGGGGGTCTCATGGGGGAGCTGTTTTTT; clone size: few; V gene: TRBV7-2; D gene: TRBD2; J gene: TRBJ2-2
CDR3 protein: CASSVADSYEQYF; CDR3 DNA: TGTGCCAGCAGCGTAGCGGACTCCTACGAGCAGTACTTC; clone size: many; V gene: TRBV9; D gene: NA; J gene: TRBJ2-7
CDR3 protein: CASSPQGQVFTEAFF; CDR3 DNA: TGTGCCAGCAGCCCGCAGGGACAGGTTTTCACTGAAGCTTTCTTT; clone size: NA; V gene: TRBV7-3; D gene: TRBD1; J gene: TRBJ1-1
CDR3 protein: CASSSSDRVDNSPLHF; CDR3 DNA: TGTGCCAGCAGCTCCTCAGACAGGGTGGACAATTCACCCCTCCACTTT; clone size: NA; V gene: TRBV7-9; D gene: TRBD1; J gene: TRBJ1-6
CDR3 protein: CASSLLTSVEQFF; CDR3 DNA: TGTGCCAGCAGTTTGCTCACTAGCGTTGAGCAGTTCTTC; clone size: NA; V gene: TRBV12-3/TRBV12-4; D gene: TRBD2; J gene: TRBJ2-1
CDR3 protein: CASSFGTGPTGGYTF; CDR3 DNA: TGTGCCAGCAGTTTCGGGACAGGCCCCACGGGGGGCTACACCTTC; clone size: NA; V gene: TRBV12-3/TRBV12-4; D gene: TRBD1; J gene: TRBJ1-2
CDR3 protein: CASSLSKAETQYF; CDR3 DNA: TGTGCCAGCAGCTTATCCAAGGCAGAGACCCAGTACTTC; clone size: NA; V gene: TRBV11-3; D gene: NA; J gene: TRBJ2-5
CDR3 protein: CASSHRNLFEQFF; CDR3 DNA: TGCGCCAGCAGCCACCGAAACCTGTTTGAGCAGTTCTTC; clone size: NA; V gene: TRBV4-1; D gene: NA; J gene: TRBJ2-1
CDR3 protein: CASSLAMSSYEQYF; CDR3 DNA: TGTGCCAGTAGTTTGGCGATGAGCTCCTACGAGCAGTACTTC; clone size: few; V gene: TRBV19; D gene: NA; J gene: TRBJ2-7
CDR3 protein: CSASQAGSTEAFF; CDR3 DNA: TGCAGTGCTAGTCAGGCAGGTTCTACTGAAGCTTTCTTT; clone size: NA; V gene: TRBV20-1; D gene: NA; J gene: TRBJ1-1
CDR3 protein: CSVYGALNTEAFF; CDR3 DNA: TGCAGTGTCTATGGGGCATTGAACACTGAAGCTTTCTTT; clone size: few; V gene: TRBV20-1; D gene: NA; J gene: TRBJ1-1
CDR3 protein: CRAIDGLEQNEQFF; CDR3 DNA: TGCAGGGCCATTGATGGACTCGAACAGAATGAGCAGTTCTTC; clone size: few; V gene: TRBV20-1; D gene: NA; J gene: TRBJ2-1
CDR3 protein: CATSGSGMNTGELFF; CDR3 DNA: TGTGCCACCAGTGGAAGCGGGATGAACACCGGGGAGCTGTTTTTT; clone size: NA; V gene: TRBV24-1; D gene: TRBD2; J gene: TRBJ2-2
CDR3 protein: CASSLQGNSGNDIQYF; CDR3 DNA: TGTGCCAGCAGCCTTCAAGGAAATAGCGGGAACGACATTCAGTACTTC; clone size: NA; V gene: TRBV9; D gene: TRBD2; J gene: TRBJ2-4
CDR3 protein: CATRLVNEQFF; CDR3 DNA: TGTGCCACGAGACTGGTCAATGAGCAGTTCTTC; clone size: NA; V gene: TRBV28; D gene: NA; J gene: TRBJ2-1
CDR3 protein: CSANPPGTSAGFGDEQYF; CDR3 DNA: TGCAGTGCGAATCCCCCCGGGACTAGCGCCGGATTCGGGGACGAGCAGTACTTC; clone size: NA; V gene: TRBV20-1; D gene: TRBD2; J gene: TRBJ2-7
CDR3 protein: CASSFGGGPASVF; CDR3 DNA: TGTGCCAGCAGCTTCGGGGGAGGACCTGCGTCGGTCTTC; clone size: NA; V gene: TRBV11-2; D gene: NA; J gene: TRBJ2-1
CDR3 protein: CSVDGGSDSGANVLTF; CDR3 DNA: TGCAGCGTTGACGGCGGCTCCGACTCTGGGGCCAACGTCCTGACTTTC; clone size: few; V gene: TRBV29-1; D gene: NA; J gene: TRBJ2-6
CDR3 protein: CASTGTRTSKGEETQYF; CDR3 DNA: TGTGCCAGCACCGGGACACGGACTAGTAAAGGGGAAGAGACCCAGTACTTC; clone size: few; V gene: TRBV3-1; D gene: NA; J gene: TRBJ2-5
CDR3 protein: CASSLGSVPDSMGRRELFF; CDR3 DNA: TGTGCCAGCAGCTTAGGTTCGGTACCGGACAGTATGGGGCGGCGGGAGCTGTTTTTT; clone size: few; V gene: TRBV7-6; D gene: NA; J gene: TRBJ2-2